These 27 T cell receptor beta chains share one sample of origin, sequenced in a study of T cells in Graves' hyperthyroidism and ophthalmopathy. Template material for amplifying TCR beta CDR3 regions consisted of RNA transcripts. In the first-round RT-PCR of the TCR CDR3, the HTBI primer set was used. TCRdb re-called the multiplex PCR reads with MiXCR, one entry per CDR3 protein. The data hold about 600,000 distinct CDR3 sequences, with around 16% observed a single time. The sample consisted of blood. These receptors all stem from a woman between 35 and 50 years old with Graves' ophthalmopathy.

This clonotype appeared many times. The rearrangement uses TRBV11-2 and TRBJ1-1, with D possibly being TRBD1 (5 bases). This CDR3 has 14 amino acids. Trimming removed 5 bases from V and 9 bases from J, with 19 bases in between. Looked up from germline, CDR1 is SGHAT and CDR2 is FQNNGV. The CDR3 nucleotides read TGTGCCAGCAGCCCCATAGCCGGGACGGAGAAAGCTTTCTTT. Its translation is CASSPIAGTEKAFF.

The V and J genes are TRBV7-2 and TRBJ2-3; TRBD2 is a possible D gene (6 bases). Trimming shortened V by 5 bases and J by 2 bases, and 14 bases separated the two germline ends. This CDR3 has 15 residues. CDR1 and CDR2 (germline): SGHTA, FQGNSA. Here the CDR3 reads CASSPTIAATDTQYF. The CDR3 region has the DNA TGTGCCAGCAGCCCCACTATAGCGGCCACAGATACGCAGTATTTT.

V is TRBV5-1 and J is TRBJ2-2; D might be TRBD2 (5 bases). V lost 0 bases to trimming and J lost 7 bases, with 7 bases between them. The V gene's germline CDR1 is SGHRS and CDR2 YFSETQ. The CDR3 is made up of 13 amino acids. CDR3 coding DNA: TGCGCCAGCAGCTTGGACGGGAACGGGGAGCTGTTTTTT. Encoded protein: CASSLDGNGELFF.

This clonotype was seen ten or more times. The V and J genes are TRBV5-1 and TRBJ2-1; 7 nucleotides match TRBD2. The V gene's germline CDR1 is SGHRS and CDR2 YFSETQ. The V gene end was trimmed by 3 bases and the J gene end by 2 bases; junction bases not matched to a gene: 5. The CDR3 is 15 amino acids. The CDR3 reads CASSSGGSPYNEQFF. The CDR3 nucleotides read TGCGCCAGCAGCTCGGGCGGGAGTCCCTACAATGAGCAGTTCTTC.

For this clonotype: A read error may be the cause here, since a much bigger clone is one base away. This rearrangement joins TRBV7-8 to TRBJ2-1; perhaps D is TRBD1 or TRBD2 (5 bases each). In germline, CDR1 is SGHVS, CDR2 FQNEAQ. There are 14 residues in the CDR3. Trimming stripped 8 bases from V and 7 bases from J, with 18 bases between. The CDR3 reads CASDRVGPGNEQFF. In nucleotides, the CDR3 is TGTGCCAGCGATCGGGTGGGGCCGGGGAATGAGCAGTTCTTC.

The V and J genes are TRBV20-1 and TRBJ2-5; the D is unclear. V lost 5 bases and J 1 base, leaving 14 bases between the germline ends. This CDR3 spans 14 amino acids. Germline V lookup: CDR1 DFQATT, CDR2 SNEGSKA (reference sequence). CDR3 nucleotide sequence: TGCAGTGCTCAAACGACCTTCCTCCAAGAGACCCAGTACTTC. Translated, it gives CSAQTTFLQETQYF.

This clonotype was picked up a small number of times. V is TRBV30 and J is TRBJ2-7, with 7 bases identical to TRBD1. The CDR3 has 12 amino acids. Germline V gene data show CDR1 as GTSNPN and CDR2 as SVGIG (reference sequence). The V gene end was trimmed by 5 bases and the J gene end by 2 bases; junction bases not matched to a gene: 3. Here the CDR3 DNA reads TGTGCCTGGGGACAGGCGACCTACGAGCAGTACTTC. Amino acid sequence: CAWGQATYEQYF.

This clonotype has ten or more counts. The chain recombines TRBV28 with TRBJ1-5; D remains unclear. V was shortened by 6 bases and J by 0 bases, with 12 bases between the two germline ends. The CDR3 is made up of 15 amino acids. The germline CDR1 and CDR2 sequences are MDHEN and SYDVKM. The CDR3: CASSIGEVSNQPQHF. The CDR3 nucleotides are TGTGCCAGCAGCATCGGGGAGGTTAGCAATCAGCCCCAGCATTTT.

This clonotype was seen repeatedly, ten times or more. The CDR3 protein is CASRKGLLAGAGETQYF. The DNA of the CDR3 is TGTGCCAGCAGAAAAGGGTTACTAGCGGGAGCAGGAGAGACCCAGTACTTC. V usage is TRBV6-5 and J usage is TRBJ2-5; 11 nucleotides line up with TRBD2. V dropped 6 bases and J dropped 4; count of bases not matched to a gene: 13. The germline gives CDR1 MNHEY, CDR2 SVGAGI. This CDR3 region has 17 residues.

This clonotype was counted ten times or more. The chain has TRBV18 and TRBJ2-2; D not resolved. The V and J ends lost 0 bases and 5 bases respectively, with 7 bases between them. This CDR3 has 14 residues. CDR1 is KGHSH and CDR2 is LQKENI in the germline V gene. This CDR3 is CASSPPSVTGELFF. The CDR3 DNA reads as TGTGCCAGCTCACCACCATCCGTAACCGGGGAGCTGTTTTTT.

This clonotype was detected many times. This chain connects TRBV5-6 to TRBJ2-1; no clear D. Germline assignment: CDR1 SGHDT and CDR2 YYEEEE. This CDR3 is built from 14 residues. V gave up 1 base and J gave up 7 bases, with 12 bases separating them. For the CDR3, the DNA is TGTGCCAGCAGCTTGAAGGACCGCTTTAATGAGCAGTTCTTC. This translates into CASSLKDRFNEQFF.

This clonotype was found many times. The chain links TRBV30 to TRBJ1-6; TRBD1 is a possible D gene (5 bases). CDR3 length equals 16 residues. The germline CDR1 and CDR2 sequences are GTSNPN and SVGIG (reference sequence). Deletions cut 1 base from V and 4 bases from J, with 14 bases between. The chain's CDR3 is CAWSEAVGVYNSPLHF. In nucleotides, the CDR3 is TGTGCCTGGAGTGAGGCTGTGGGGGTTTATAATTCACCCCTCCACTTT.

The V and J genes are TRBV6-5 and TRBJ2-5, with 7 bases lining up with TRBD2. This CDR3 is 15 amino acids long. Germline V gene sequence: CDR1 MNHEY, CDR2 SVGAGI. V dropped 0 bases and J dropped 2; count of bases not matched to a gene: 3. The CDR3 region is CASSYSIGGQETQYF. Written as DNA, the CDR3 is TGTGCCAGCAGTTACTCAATCGGGGGGCAAGAGACCCAGTACTTC.

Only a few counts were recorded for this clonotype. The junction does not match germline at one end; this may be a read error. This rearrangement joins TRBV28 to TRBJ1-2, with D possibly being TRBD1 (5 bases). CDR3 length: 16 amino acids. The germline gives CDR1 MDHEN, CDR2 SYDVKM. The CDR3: CANSQTQGPGTGGYTF. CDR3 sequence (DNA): TGTGCCAACAGTCAAACCCAGGGACCAGGTACGGGCGGCTACACCTTC.

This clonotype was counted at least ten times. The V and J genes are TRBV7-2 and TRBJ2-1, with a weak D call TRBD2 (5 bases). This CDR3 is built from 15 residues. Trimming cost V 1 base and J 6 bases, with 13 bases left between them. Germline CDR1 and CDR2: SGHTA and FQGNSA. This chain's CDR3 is CASSLVWRVGNEQFF. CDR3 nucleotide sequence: TGTGCCAGCAGCTTAGTCTGGCGGGTAGGCAATGAGCAGTTCTTC.

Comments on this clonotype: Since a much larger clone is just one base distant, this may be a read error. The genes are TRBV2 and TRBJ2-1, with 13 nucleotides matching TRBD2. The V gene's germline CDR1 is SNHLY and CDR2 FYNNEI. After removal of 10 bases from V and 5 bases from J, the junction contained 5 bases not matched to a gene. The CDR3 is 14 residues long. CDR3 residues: CANRTSGSHNEQFF. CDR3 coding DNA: TGTGCCAACAGGACTAGCGGGAGTCACAATGAGCAGTTCTTC.

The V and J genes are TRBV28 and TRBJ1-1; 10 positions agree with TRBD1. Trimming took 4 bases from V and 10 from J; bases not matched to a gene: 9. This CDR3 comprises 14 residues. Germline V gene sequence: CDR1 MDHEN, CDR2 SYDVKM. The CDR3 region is CASSSPGTGAGAFF. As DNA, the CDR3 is TGTGCCAGCAGTTCCCCCGGGACAGGGGCCGGAGCTTTCTTT.

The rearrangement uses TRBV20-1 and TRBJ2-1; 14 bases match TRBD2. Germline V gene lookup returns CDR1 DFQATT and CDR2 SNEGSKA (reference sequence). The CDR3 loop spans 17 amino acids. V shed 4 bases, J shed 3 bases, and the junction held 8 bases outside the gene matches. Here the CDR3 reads CSAILGTSGRGYNEQFF. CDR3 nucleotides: TGCAGTGCTATTCTGGGGACTAGCGGGAGAGGCTACAATGAGCAGTTCTTC.

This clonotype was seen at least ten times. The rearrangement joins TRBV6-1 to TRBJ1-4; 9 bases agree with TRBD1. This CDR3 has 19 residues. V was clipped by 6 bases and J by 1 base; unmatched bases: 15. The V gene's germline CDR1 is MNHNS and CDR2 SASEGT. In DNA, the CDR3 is TGTGCCAGCAGCAATCGGGACAGGGATATCATCGTAACTAATGAAAAACTGTTTTTT. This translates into CASSNRDRDIIVTNEKLFF.

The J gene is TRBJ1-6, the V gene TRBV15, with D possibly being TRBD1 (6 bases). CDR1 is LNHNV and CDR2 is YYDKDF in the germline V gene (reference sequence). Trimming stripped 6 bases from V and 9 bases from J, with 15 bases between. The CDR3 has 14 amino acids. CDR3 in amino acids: CATSRDTTSSPLHF. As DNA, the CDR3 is TGTGCCACCAGTAGGGACACGACCAGTTCACCCCTCCACTTT.

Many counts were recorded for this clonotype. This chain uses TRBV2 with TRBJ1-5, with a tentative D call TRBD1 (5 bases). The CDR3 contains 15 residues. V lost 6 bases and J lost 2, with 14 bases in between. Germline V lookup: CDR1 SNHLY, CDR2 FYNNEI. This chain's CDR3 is CASSATAGGNQPQHF. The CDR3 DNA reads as TGTGCCAGCAGCGCGACGGCGGGGGGCAATCAGCCCCAGCATTTT. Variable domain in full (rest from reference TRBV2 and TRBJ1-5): EPEVTQTPSHQVTQMGQEVILRCVPISNHLYFYWYRQILGQKVEFLVSFYNNEISEKSEIFDDQFSVERPDGSNFTLKIRSTKLEDSAMYFCASSATAGGNQPQHFGDGTRLSIL.

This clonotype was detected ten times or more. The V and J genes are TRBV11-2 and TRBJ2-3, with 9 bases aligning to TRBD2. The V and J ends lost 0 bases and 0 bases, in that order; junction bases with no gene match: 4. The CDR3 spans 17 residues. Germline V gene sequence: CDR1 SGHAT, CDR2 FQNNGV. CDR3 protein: CASSLDQTSGSTDTQYF. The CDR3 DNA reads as TGTGCCAGCAGCTTAGATCAAACTAGCGGGAGCACAGATACGCAGTATTTT.

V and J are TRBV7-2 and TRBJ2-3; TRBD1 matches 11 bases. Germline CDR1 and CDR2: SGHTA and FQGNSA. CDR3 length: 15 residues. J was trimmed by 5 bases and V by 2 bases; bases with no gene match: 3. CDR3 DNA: TGTGCCAGCAGCTTAACGGGACAGGGGGGAGATACGCAGTATTTT. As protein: CASSLTGQGGDTQYF. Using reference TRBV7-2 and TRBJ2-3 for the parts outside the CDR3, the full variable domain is GAGVSQSPSNKVTEKGKDVELRCDPISGHTALYWYRQSLGQGLEFLIYFQGNSAPDKSGLPSDRFSAERTGGSVSTLTIQRTQQEDSAVYLCASSLTGQGGDTQYFGPGTRLTVL.

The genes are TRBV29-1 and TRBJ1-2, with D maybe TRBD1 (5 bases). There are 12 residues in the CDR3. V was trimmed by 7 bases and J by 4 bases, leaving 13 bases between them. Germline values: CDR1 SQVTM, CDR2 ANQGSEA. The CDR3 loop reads CSAKDSPYGYTF. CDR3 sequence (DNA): TGCAGCGCTAAAGACAGTCCCTATGGCTACACCTTC.

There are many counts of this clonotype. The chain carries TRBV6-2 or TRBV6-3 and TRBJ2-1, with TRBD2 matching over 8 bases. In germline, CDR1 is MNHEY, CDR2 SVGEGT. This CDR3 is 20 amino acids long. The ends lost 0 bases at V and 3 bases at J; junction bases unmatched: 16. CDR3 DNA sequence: TGTGCCAGCAGTTACTCGAGACCCACCTCCCTAGCGGGTGGCTACAATGAGCAGTTCTTC. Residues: CASSYSRPTSLAGGYNEQFF.

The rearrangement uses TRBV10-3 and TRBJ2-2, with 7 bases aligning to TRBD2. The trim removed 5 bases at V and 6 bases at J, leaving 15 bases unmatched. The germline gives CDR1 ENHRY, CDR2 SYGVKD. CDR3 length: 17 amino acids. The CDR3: CAISYESGLVFPGELFF. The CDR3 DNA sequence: TGTGCCATCAGTTACGAATCAGGACTAGTCTTCCCCGGGGAGCTGTTTTTT.

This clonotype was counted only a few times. CDR3 sequence (DNA): TGTGCCAGCAGCCAAGGTCGGCTGATCTCTGGAAACACCATATATTTT. Its translation is CASSQGRLISGNTIYF. V and J are TRBV3-1 and TRBJ1-3; D ambiguous. This CDR3 has 16 residues. Trimming left V 1 base short and J 0 bases short, with 10 bases between. Germline V lookup: CDR1 LGHDT, CDR2 YNNKEL (reference sequence).